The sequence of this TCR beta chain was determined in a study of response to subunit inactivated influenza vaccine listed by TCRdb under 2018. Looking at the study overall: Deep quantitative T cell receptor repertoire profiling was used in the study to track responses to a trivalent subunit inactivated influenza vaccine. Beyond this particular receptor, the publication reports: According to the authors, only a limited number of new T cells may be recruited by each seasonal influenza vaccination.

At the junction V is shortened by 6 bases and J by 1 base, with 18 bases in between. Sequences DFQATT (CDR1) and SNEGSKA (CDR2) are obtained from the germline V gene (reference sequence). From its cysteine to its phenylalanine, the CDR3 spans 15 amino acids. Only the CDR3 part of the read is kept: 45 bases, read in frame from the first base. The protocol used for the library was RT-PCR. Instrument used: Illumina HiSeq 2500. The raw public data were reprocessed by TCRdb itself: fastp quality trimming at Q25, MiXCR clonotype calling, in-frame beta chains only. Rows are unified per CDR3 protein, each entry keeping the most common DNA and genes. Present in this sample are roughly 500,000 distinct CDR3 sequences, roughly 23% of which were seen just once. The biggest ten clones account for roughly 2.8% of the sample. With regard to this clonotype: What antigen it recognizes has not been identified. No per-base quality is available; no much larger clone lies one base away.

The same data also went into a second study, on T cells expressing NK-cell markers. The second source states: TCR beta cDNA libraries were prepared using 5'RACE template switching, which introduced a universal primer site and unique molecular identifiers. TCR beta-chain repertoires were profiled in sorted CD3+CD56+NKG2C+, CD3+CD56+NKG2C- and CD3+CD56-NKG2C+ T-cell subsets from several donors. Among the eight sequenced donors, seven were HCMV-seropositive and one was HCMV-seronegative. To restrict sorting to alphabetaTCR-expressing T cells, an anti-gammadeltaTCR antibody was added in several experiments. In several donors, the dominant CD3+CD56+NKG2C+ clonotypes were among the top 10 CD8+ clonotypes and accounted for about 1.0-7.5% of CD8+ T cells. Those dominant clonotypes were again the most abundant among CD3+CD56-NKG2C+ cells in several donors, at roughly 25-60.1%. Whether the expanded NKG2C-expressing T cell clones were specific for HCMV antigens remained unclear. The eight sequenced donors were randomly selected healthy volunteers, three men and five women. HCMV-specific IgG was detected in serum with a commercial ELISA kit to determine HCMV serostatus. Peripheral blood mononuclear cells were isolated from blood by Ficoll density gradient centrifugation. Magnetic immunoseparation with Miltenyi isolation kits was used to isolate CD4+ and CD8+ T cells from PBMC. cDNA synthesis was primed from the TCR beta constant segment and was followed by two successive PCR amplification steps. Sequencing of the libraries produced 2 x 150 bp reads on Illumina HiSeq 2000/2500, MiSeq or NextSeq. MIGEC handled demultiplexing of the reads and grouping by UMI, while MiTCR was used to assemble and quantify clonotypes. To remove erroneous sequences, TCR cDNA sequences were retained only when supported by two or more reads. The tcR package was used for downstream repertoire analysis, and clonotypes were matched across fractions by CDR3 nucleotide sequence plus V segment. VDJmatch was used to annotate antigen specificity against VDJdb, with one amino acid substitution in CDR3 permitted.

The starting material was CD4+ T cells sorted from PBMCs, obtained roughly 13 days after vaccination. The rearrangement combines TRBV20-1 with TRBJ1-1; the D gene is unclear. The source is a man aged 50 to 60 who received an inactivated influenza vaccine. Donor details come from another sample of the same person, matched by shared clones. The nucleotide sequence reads TGCAGTGCCCCTCGGGAAGCTTATGCGAACACTGAAGCTTTCTTT. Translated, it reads CSAPREAYANTEAFF.